The 4 T cell receptor beta chains presented below share a single source sample, sequenced in a study of immune cell composition in non-small cell lung cancer. The assay was immunoSEQ multiplex PCR, and TCRdb's table has in-frame clones only and misses some. The sample records some 4,500 clones, 71% being singletons. The normal lung sample lay at least 3 cm, and maximally far, from the tumour. Source material: non-adjacent lung tissue. The receptors derive from a human donor with non-small cell lung cancer.

The chain has TRBV27 and TRBJ2-5, with D possibly called TRBD1 or TRBD2 (5 bases each). The germline CDR1 and CDR2 sequences are MNHEY and SMNVEV (reference sequence). The length of the CDR3 is 15 residues. The V and J ends lost 4 bases and 5 bases respectively, with 17 bases between them. The CDR3 DNA reads as TGTGCCAGCAGTTCTACCGGGACGTACGGGGAGACCCAGTACTTC. Translating it yields CASSSTGTYGETQYF.

This chain uses TRBV11-3 with TRBJ2-3; D is unclear. Germline V gives CDR1 SGHNT, CDR2 YENEEA. V gave up 1 base and J gave up 3 bases, with 2 bases separating them. This CDR3 is built from 12 residues. For the CDR3, the DNA is TGTGCCAGCAGCTTAGGAACAGATACGCAGTATTTT. It encodes CASSLGTDTQYF.

The genes are TRBV11-3 and TRBJ1-5, with D maybe TRBD1 (6 bases). The V end lost 1 base, the J end lost 4 bases, and 8 bases lay between the germline ends. The CDR3 runs to 14 residues. The germline V gene encodes CDR1 SGHNT and CDR2 YENEEA. The CDR3, as DNA: TGTGCCAGCAGCTTAGGGGGGCCAAATCAGCCCCAGCATTTT. Its protein is CASSLGGPNQPQHF.

This sequence joins TRBV6-5 and TRBJ2-6; D gene uncertain. CDR3 length: 16 amino acids. The V end was cut by 0 bases, the J end by 2 bases, with 8 bases between. Per germline, CDR1 MNHEY and CDR2 SVGAGI. CDR3 sequence: CASSYSSGTGANVLTF. The DNA for the CDR3 is TGTGCCAGCAGTTACTCGTCTGGGACTGGGGCCAACGTCCTGACTTTC.